Shown below are 11 T cell receptor beta chains from a single sample sequenced in a study of T cells in Graves' hyperthyroidism and ophthalmopathy. RNA transcripts yielded amplified TCR beta CDR3 regions. The study used the HTBI primer set for a first-round RT-PCR of the TCR CDR3. In TCRdb, the multiplex PCR reads were re-called with MiXCR into one record per CDR3 protein. This table holds 400,000 to 600,000 distinct CDR3 sequences, about 16% found once. The sample consisted of blood. These receptors were obtained from a woman in her 30s with Graves' ophthalmopathy.

This chain uses TRBV24-1 with TRBJ2-5; 8 positions agree with TRBD1. V lost 9 bases to trimming and J lost 3 bases; unmatched junction nucleotides: 14. The CDR3 length is 16 residues. Germline assignment: CDR1 KGHDR and CDR2 SFDVKD. The CDR3 reads CATSSLGQGGKETQYF. CDR3 in DNA: TGTGCCACCTCGAGCCTTGGACAGGGAGGAAAAGAGACCCAGTACTTC.

The chain recombines TRBV4-1 with TRBJ2-7; 8 bases line up with TRBD1. V lost 5 bases to trimming and J lost 7 bases; unmatched junction nucleotides: 10. CDR1 MGHRA and CDR2 YSYEKL come from the germline V gene. The CDR3 spans 14 residues. CDR3 sequence reads: CASSIGTGTREQYF. CDR3 sequence (DNA): TGCGCCAGCAGCATTGGGACAGGAACAAGGGAGCAGTACTTC.

This chain joins TRBV28 and TRBJ1-2; D remains unclear. The CDR3 spans 12 residues. The V and J ends lost 5 bases and 8 bases respectively, with 12 bases between them. Germline V lookup: CDR1 MDHEN, CDR2 SYDVKM. The CDR3 spells CASSVTPSGYTF. The CDR3 nucleotides read TGTGCCAGCAGTGTAACACCGTCAGGCTACACCTTC.

Ten or more counts support this clonotype. This chain joins TRBV7-2 and TRBJ1-5; 7 bases agree with TRBD1. This CDR3 has 17 residues. Unmatched junction bases numbered 9, after V lost 0 bases and J lost 4 bases. Germline CDR1 SGHTA, CDR2 FQGNSA. The CDR3 sequence is CASSLAVGGGQNQPQHF. The CDR3 DNA reads as TGTGCCAGCAGCTTAGCCGTGGGGGGGGGACAGAATCAGCCCCAGCATTTT.

This clonotype was seen only a few times. The rearrangement uses TRBV24-1 and TRBJ2-5, with 9 nucleotides matching TRBD1. This CDR3 is 15 amino acids long. The J segment lost 2 bases and the V segment lost 5 bases, leaving 5 bases of the junction unmatched. Germline CDR1 reads KGHDR; CDR2 reads SFDVKD. The chain's CDR3 is CATSVPDRGQETQYF. CDR3 nucleotides: TGTGCCACCAGTGTTCCGGACAGGGGACAAGAGACCCAGTACTTC.

This clonotype was counted many times. The rearrangement joins TRBV7-2 to TRBJ2-2; D might be TRBD2 (6 bases). CDR1 SGHTA and CDR2 FQGNSA come from the germline V gene. Trimming left V 4 bases short and J 6 bases short, with 15 bases between. The CDR3 consists of 15 residues. The CDR3 region has the DNA TGTGCCAGCAGCTCATCCCGACTAGTTTCCGGGGAGCTGTTTTTT. Translated: CASSSSRLVSGELFF.

This clonotype was counted at least ten times. The chain is built from TRBV9 and TRBJ1-5; 8 bases agree with TRBD1. Looked up from germline, CDR1 is SGDLS and CDR2 is YYNGEE. The junction had 9 bases not matched to a gene; V was cut back by 4 bases and J by 6 bases. There are 15 residues in the CDR3. The DNA of the CDR3 is TGTGCCAGCAGCCCCGGGACAGGCGACGGTCAGCCCCAGCATTTT. It translates to CASSPGTGDGQPQHF. Variable domain in full (rest from reference TRBV9 and TRBJ1-5): DSGVTQTPKHLITATGQRVTLRCSPRSGDLSVYWYQQSLDQGLQFLIQYYNGEERAKGNILERFSAQQFPDLHSELNLSSLELGDSALYFCASSPGTGDGQPQHFGDGTRLSIL.

This clonotype was observed many times. CDR3 DNA: TGTGCCAGCAGGGGAAGCTTTTACGAGCAGTACTTC. Its protein is CASRGSFYEQYF. V is TRBV2 and J is TRBJ2-7; D is uncertain. V gave up 6 bases and J gave up 4 bases, with 10 bases separating them. The length of the CDR3 is 12 residues. Looked up from germline, CDR1 is SNHLY and CDR2 is FYNNEI.

This clonotype was counted many times. The chain employs TRBV18 and TRBJ1-3; possibly TRBD1 for D (6 bases). Germline V lookup: CDR1 KGHSH, CDR2 LQKENI. V lost 6 bases and J lost 3, with 12 bases in between. The CDR3 has 14 residues. The CDR3 DNA reads TGTGCCAGCTCTCAGAACAGGGTTGGAAACACCATATATTTT. Translating it yields CASSQNRVGNTIYF.

V is TRBV5-1 and J is TRBJ2-3; 9 positions match TRBD2. With V trimmed by 0 bases and J by 2 bases, 10 bases remained unmatched. Germline values: CDR1 SGHRS, CDR2 YFSETQ. This CDR3 has 18 amino acids. For the CDR3, the DNA is TGCGCCAGCAGCTTGGGGCGGGAGGGCCTCGTGACCACAGATACGCAGTATTTT. Protein: CASSLGREGLVTTDTQYF.

Many counts were recorded for this clonotype. V usage is TRBV3-1 and J usage is TRBJ1-4; TRBD1 aligns across 7 bases. CDR1 and CDR2 (germline): LGHDT, YNNKEL (reference sequence). With 6 bases clipped from V and 8 bases from J, the junction kept 12 bases outside the gene matches. The CDR3 is 15 amino acids. The CDR3 nucleotides read TGTGCCAGCAGGGAATCCGGGACAGCAAGGGAAAAACTGTTTTTT. It yields the protein CASRESGTAREKLFF.